These 13 T cell receptor beta chains came from one sample sequenced in a study of blood T cell repertoires in COVID-19. The repertoire was sequenced with immunoSEQ multiplex PCR; TCRdb's copy has only in-frame clones and lacks some. Of some 220,000 clones listed, about 80% were seen once; the top ten hold 2% to 2.5%. Sample: peripheral blood. The receptors were gathered from a woman aged 55-70 years with acute or convalescent COVID-19.

J is TRBJ2-1 and V is TRBV19; TRBD1 matches at 9 bases. The CDR3 is 16 amino acids. Unmatched junction bases numbered 11, after V lost 5 bases and J lost 6 bases. Germline CDR1 reads LNHDA; CDR2 reads SQIVND (reference sequence). CDR3 loop: CASSLTGTGFSNEQFF. CDR3 nucleotides: TGTGCCAGTAGTCTCACCGGGACAGGGTTTTCCAATGAGCAGTTCTTC.

The rearrangement uses TRBV29-1 and TRBJ2-4; weak D call: TRBD2 (7 bases). The CDR3 contains 16 residues. Per germline, CDR1 SQVTM and CDR2 ANQGSEA. V was shortened by 6 bases and J by 6 bases, with 24 bases between the two germline ends. CDR3 sequence: CSVATGGLLLGNIQYF. The CDR3 bases are TGCAGCGTGGCCACGGGGGGCCTGCTGCTAGGAAACATTCAGTACTTC.

The CDR3: CASSTRAWDRVVTEAFF. The CDR3 bases are TGTGCCAGCTCAACCAGGGCCTGGGACAGGGTTGTTACTGAAGCTTTCTTT. This chain uses TRBV18 with TRBJ1-1, with TRBD1 identical over 9 bases. V was clipped by 5 bases and J by 5 bases; unmatched bases: 15. Germline lookup yields CDR1 KGHSH and CDR2 LQKENI. The length of the CDR3 is 17 residues.

The chain couples TRBV10-2 to TRBJ2-7; TRBD1 is a possible D gene (5 bases). From germline, CDR1 is WSHSY and CDR2 SAAADI. V lost 3 bases and J 3 bases, leaving 9 bases between the germline ends. The CDR3 length is 13 residues. The CDR3 region has the DNA TGCGCCAGCAGTGATTCGCAGGGCTACGAGCAGTACTTC. Protein sequence: CASSDSQGYEQYF.

This rearrangement joins TRBV6-5 to TRBJ1-1; 7 bases match TRBD1. V shed 6 bases and J 0 bases; nucleotides not matched to a gene: 4. The CDR3 is 14 residues long. From germline, CDR1 is MNHEY and CDR2 SVGAGI. Here the CDR3 DNA reads TGTGCCAGCAGCACGGGACAGATGAACACTGAAGCTTTCTTT. Encoded protein: CASSTGQMNTEAFF.

The V call is TRBV7-9, the J call TRBJ2-3; D gene ambiguous. The CDR3 spans 13 residues. The germline CDR1 and CDR2 sequences are SEHNR and FQNEAQ (reference sequence). Trimming cost V 1 base and J 6 bases, with 8 bases left between them. The CDR3 region is CASSLVALDTQYF. For the CDR3, the DNA is TGTGCCAGCAGCTTAGTAGCCCTGGATACGCAGTATTTT.

The V gene is TRBV19, the J gene TRBJ2-1, with 8 bases fitting TRBD2. The length of the CDR3 is 21 residues. Germline values: CDR1 LNHDA, CDR2 SQIVND (reference sequence). Trimming cost V 5 bases and J 6 bases; bases outside gene matches: 27. CDR3 residues: CASSPPLLSGMLRGGPNEQFF. Written as DNA, the CDR3 is TGTGCCAGTAGTCCCCCACTACTATCGGGCATGCTACGGGGGGGCCCCAATGAGCAGTTCTTC. Supplemented by reference TRBV19 and TRBJ2-1, the full variable domain reads DGGITQSPKYLFRKEGQNVTLSCEQNLNHDAMYWYRQDPGQGLRLIYYSQIVNDFQKGDIAEGYSVSREKKESFPLTVTSAQKNPTAFYLCASSPPLLSGMLRGGPNEQFFGPGTRLTVL.

V and J are TRBV3-1 (or the pseudogene TRBV3-2) and TRBJ2-5, with 9 positions matching TRBD2. V lost 2 bases to trimming and J lost 2 bases; unmatched junction nucleotides: 6. The CDR3 is made up of 16 amino acids. Germline lookup yields CDR1 LGHDT and CDR2 YNNKEL (reference sequence). CDR3 nucleotide sequence: TGTGCCAGCAGCCAAATGTTAGCGGGGGCACAAGAGACCCAGTACTTC. Protein: CASSQMLAGAQETQYF.

The rearrangement links TRBV4-2 to TRBJ1-5; 7 bases match TRBD1. From germline, CDR1 is LGHNA and CDR2 YNFKEQ. This CDR3 contains 18 residues. The V segment lost 0 bases and the J segment 5 bases; nucleotides outside the gene matches: 13. CDR3 sequence: CASSQEMTGRFVDQPQHF. In DNA form, the CDR3 reads TGTGCCAGCAGCCAAGAGATGACAGGGAGGTTTGTGGATCAGCCCCAGCATTTT.

This clone was counted a few times. The chain couples TRBV7-9 to TRBJ2-1, with 10 bases matching TRBD2. Germline V lookup: CDR1 SEHNR, CDR2 FQNEAQ (reference sequence). Trimming took 2 bases from V and 4 from J; bases not matched to a gene: 8. The CDR3 is made up of 17 amino acids. The CDR3 DNA sequence: TGTGCCAGCAGCTTATCCCAACTAGCGGGGTCTTACAATGAGCAGTTCTTC. Translating it yields CASSLSQLAGSYNEQFF.

The chain couples TRBV5-1 to TRBJ2-5; TRBD2 matches 8 bases. J gave up 3 bases and V 4 bases, and 11 bases lay outside the gene matches. The CDR3 covers 16 residues. The germline gives CDR1 SGHRS, CDR2 YFSETQ. The CDR3 reads CASSGGVAGIKETQYF. CDR3 coding DNA: TGCGCCAGCAGCGGCGGAGTAGCGGGGATTAAAGAGACCCAGTACTTC.

The CDR3 nucleotides read TGTGCCAGCTCTGCCGGGACTAGCGGACTCTACGAGCAGTACTTC. Its protein product is CASSAGTSGLYEQYF. The chain recombines TRBV18 with TRBJ2-7; 11 bases agree with TRBD2. The germline gives CDR1 KGHSH, CDR2 LQKENI. The CDR3 runs 15 residues. The J segment lost 3 bases and the V segment lost 6 bases, leaving 7 bases of the junction unmatched.

The genes are TRBV25-1 and TRBJ1-4; 7 nucleotides line up with TRBD1. The junction had 8 bases not matched to a gene; V was cut back by 3 bases and J by 7 bases. CDR1 is MGHDK and CDR2 is SYGVNS in the germline V gene. The CDR3 covers 15 residues. CDR3 coding DNA: TGTGCCAGCAGTGATCAGACAGGGTCGAGTGAAAAACTGTTTTTT. Encoded protein: CASSDQTGSSEKLFF.